This TCR beta chain came from a study of T cell responses to AZD1222 COVID-19 vaccine. This clone was counted between two and nine times. Its antigen is unidentified. This table comes from immunoSEQ multiplex PCR, and its TCRdb copy is limited to in-frame clones, with some not included. The table includes 85,000 to 130,000 clones, 86% detected once. Regarding the study as a whole: None of the repertoires were sampled until the peak T cell response had passed. Across spike, vaccine-associated CD4 TCRs were found, dominant at 160-218 and 743-854.

The V segment lost 6 bases and the J segment 5 bases; nucleotides outside the gene matches: 6. The CDR3 runs to 13 residues. Germline-derived CDR1 and CDR2 are MNHEY and SVGAGI. This specimen was peripheral blood, taken 28 days after the second dose of the MenACWY control vaccine. This chain uses TRBV6-5 with TRBJ2-5; 7 bases map to TRBD2. This receptor was identified in an adult who received the MenACWY meningococcal vaccine as a control. CDR3 residues: CASRGTTRETQYF. CDR3 coding DNA: TGTGCCAGCAGAGGGACTACACGGGAGACCCAGTACTTC.